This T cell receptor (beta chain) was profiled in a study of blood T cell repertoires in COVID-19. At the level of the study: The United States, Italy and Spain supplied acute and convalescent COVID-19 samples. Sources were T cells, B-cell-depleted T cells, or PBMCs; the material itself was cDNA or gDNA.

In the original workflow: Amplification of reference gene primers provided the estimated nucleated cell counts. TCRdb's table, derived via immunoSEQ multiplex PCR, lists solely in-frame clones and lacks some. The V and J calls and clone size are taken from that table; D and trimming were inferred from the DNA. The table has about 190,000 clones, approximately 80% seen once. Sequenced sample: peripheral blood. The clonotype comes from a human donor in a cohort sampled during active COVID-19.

CDR3 DNA sequence: TGTGCCAGCAGTCCTCCCGGGACAACTGGAAACACCATATATTTT. It specifies CASSPPGTTGNTIYF. The chain combines TRBV6-6 with TRBJ1-3; maybe TRBD1 (6 bases). Germline V gene sequence: CDR1 MNHNY, CDR2 SVGAGI (reference sequence). The CDR3 extends over 15 amino acids. With 5 bases removed from V and 2 bases from J, the gap between germline ends came to 13 bases.